This T cell receptor beta chain was captured by sequencing in a study of blood T cell repertoires in COVID-19. Sequencing used immunoSEQ multiplex PCR; TCRdb keeps in-frame clones, though not all of them. Seen here are 120,000 to 150,000 clones, approximately 89% observed once, and the top ten hold around 1.5%. V lost 4 bases and J 2 bases, leaving 11 bases between the germline ends. CDR3 length: 14 amino acids. CDR1 LGHNA and CDR2 YNFKEQ come from the germline V gene. This clone was seen just once. The chain has TRBV4-2 and TRBJ1-1, with no clear D. The TCR was taken from a human donor in a cohort sampled during active COVID-19. The sequenced sample consisted of peripheral blood. DNA of the CDR3: TGTGCCAGCAGCCCCCCGCGAAGCAACACTGAAGCTTTCTTT. It codes for CASSPPRSNTEAFF.